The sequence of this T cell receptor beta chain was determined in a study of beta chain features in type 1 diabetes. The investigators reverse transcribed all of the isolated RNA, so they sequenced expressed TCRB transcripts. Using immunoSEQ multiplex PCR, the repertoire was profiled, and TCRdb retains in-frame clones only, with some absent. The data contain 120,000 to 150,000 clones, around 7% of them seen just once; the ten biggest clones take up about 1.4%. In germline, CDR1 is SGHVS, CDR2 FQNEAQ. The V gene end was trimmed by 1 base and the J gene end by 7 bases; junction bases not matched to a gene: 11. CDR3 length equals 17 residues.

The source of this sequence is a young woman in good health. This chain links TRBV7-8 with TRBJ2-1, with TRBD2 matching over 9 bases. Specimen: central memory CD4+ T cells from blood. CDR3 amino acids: CASSLGGSSGKVNEQFF. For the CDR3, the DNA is TGTGCCAGCAGCTTAGGGGGGTCTAGCGGGAAAGTTAATGAGCAGTTCTTC.